This entry describes one TCR beta chain. Its antigen is undetermined. Germline V gene data show CDR1 as LGHNA and CDR2 as YNFKEQ. The CDR3 is 16 residues long. The ends lost 1 base at V and 4 bases at J; junction bases unmatched: 6. This specimen belongs to a study of cytomegalovirus exposure and HLA in healthy donors. Primers for the PCR totalled 60 Vbeta and 13 Jbeta. The table came from immunoSEQ multiplex PCR; TCRdb's copy has only in-frame clones and leaves some out. This table lists around 190,000 clones. Study results and caveats: A reported reduction in N-insertions relative to the roughly 700-donor mean was seen in an Asian-associated ancestry cluster in a later analysis. Reportedly, TCR beta sequences accurately predicted HLA-A and HLA-B alleles in most subjects. It was likely that a cluster of highly shared sequence variants was a sequencing artifact.

The chain joins TRBV4-2 to TRBJ2-1, with 8 bases fitting TRBD1. This TCR derives from a woman aged 30 to 39 in good health and CMV-seropositive. What was sequenced was PBMCs. Here the CDR3 reads CASSQVEDRVYNEQFF. As DNA, the CDR3 is TGTGCCAGCAGCCAAGTCGAGGACAGGGTTTACAATGAGCAGTTCTTC.